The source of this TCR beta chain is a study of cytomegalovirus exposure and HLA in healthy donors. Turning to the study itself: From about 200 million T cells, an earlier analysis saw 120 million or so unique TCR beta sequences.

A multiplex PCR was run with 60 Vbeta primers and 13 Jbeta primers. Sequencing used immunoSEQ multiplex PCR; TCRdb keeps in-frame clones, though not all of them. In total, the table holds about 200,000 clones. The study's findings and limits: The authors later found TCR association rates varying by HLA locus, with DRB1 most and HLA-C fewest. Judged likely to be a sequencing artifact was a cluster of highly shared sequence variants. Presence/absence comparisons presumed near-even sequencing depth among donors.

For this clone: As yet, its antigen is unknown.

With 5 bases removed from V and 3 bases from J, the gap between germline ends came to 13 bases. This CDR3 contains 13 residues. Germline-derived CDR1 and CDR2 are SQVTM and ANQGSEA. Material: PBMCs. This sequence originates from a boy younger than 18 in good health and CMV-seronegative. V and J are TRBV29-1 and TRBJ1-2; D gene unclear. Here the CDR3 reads CSVWGEGDYGYTF. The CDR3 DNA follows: TGCAGCGTTTGGGGTGAGGGCGACTATGGCTACACCTTC. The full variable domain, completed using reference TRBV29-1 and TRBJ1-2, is SAVISQKPSRDICQRGTSLTIQCQVDSQVTMMFWYRQQPGQSLTLIATANQGSEATYESGFVIDKFPISRPNLTFSTLTVSNMSPEDSSIYLCSVWGEGDYGYTFGSGTRLTVV.